This T cell receptor beta chain emerged from a study of blood T cell repertoires in COVID-19. Study background: Specimens from acute and convalescent COVID-19 originated in the United States, Italy and Spain. PBMCs, B-cell-depleted T cells, or T cells provided the cDNA or gDNA that made up the material.

This clone was found a few times. In the original analysis: Nucleated cell counts were estimated from reference gene primer amplification. Using immunoSEQ multiplex PCR, the repertoire was profiled, and TCRdb retains in-frame clones only, with some absent. Clone size and the V and J calls come from that table; the DNA yielded D and trimming. The sample lists roughly 61,000 clones, over 75% seen once, with 16% in the top ten. The CDR3 covers 16 residues. Losses at the gene ends were 5 bases for V and 4 bases for J; bases not matched to a gene: 9. Germline assignment: CDR1 SEHNR and CDR2 FQNEAQ (reference sequence).

The chain carries TRBV7-9 and TRBJ2-5; 11 positions match TRBD1. The sample comprised peripheral blood. The TCR was taken from an elderly man with acute or convalescent COVID-19. CDR3 sequence: CASSPGQGATGETQYF. CDR3 coding DNA: TGTGCCAGCAGCCCCGGACAGGGGGCGACGGGAGAGACCCAGTACTTC. Full variable domain (remainder filled in from reference TRBV7-9 and TRBJ2-5): DTGVSQNPRHKITKRGQNVTFRCDPISEHNRLYWYRQTLGQGPEFLTYFQNEAQLEKSRLLSDRFSAERPKGSFSTLEIQRTEQGDSAMYLCASSPGQGATGETQYFGPGTRLLVL.